This TCR beta chain emerged from a study of T cell repertoires in cytomegalovirus infection (dated by TCRdb to the late 2010s). With respect to the entire study: The HLA type of each donor mattered for the analysis, because public TCR beta signatures pointed to carriage of CMV infection along with the matching HLA type. Overall study results and their limits: Cumulative frequency of public TCR beta family members discriminated carriers of CMV infection plus the relevant HLA type in this cohort and an independent approximately 400-donor cohort. The ex vivo response was dominated by HLA-C-restricted CMV-specific TCR beta clonotypes, which also provided the single most frequent clonotype in two of eight donors.

Sequencing took place on an Illumina HiSeq 1500. The raw public data were reprocessed by TCRdb itself: fastp quality trimming at Q25, MiXCR clonotype calling, in-frame beta chains only. Entries are consolidated by CDR3 protein sequence, retaining the most common genes and DNA. The sample includes 250,000 to 300,000 distinct CDR3 sequences, with roughly an eighth observed a single time. The leading ten clones occupy around 9% of the sample. Remarks on this clonotype: This receptor's antigen is unknown. Per-base qualities were not stored, and no clone one base away is much larger.

The germline V gene gives CDR1 as MDHEN and CDR2 as SYDVKM. Between the V and J ends, shortened by 2 bases and 3 bases respectively, the junction contains 14 bases. The CDR3 measures 16 amino acids from cysteine to phenylalanine. The DNA shown is the 48-base CDR3, in frame from base 1. The TCR sequence derives from a human donor in good health (CMV status not recorded). Some clones in this sample may be carry-over from other donors' samples. The sample taken for sequencing was PBMCs. This chain is built from TRBV28 and TRBJ1-5; the best D guess is TRBD1, with 6 bases matching. The bases read TGTGCCAGCAGTTTAGGTGGGGGCCCCGCCAATCAGCCCCAGCATTTT. This is translated as CASSLGGGPANQPQHF.